These 24 T cell receptor beta chains came from one sample sequenced in a study of blood T cell repertoires in COVID-19. TCRdb keeps only in-frame clones here, not all; method: immunoSEQ multiplex PCR. The table includes roughly 290,000 clones, around 85% detected once. Sequencing was performed on PBMCs or T cells enriched from blood (not recorded which). Every receptor here comes from a woman aged 30 to 39 who had recovered from COVID-19.

The V and J genes are TRBV10-3 and TRBJ2-3; 12 bases align to TRBD2. The CDR3 sequence is 15 residues long. Germline V gene lookup returns CDR1 ENHRY and CDR2 SYGVKD. Losses at the gene ends were 5 bases for V and 2 bases for J; bases not matched to a gene: 2. The CDR3 nucleotides are TGTGCCATCAGTCTAGCGGGGGGGCTCACAGATACGCAGTATTTT. It codes for CAISLAGGLTDTQYF.

The V call is TRBV14, the J call TRBJ1-5; D may be TRBD1 (5 bases). The CDR3 length is 18 residues. The V end lost 0 bases, the J end lost 0 bases, and 15 bases lay between the germline ends. Germline-derived CDR1 and CDR2 are SGHDN and FVKESK. The CDR3: CASSQDDRNPYSNQPQHF. CDR3 DNA sequence: TGTGCCAGCAGCCAAGACGACAGAAATCCATATAGCAATCAGCCCCAGCATTTT.

The V gene is TRBV27, the J gene TRBJ1-2, with TRBD1 identical over 8 bases. V was pared by 1 base and J by 7 bases, with 5 bases of the junction left unmatched. The V gene's germline CDR1 is MNHEY and CDR2 SMNVEV (reference sequence). This CDR3 is built from 14 residues. The CDR3 coding sequence is TGTGCCAGCAGTTTATACGCAGGGGGCGGTGGCTACACCTTC. Its translation is CASSLYAGGGGYTF.

The rearrangement uses TRBV6-2 or TRBV6-3 and TRBJ2-4; D is ambiguous. Germline V gives CDR1 MNHEY, CDR2 SVGEGT. CDR3 size: 16 residues. V lost 5 bases to trimming and J lost 0 bases, with 14 bases between them. The CDR3 nucleotides are TGTGCCAGCAGTCTCCTCCCACAGCTAGCCAAAAACATTCAGTACTTC. This translates into CASSLLPQLAKNIQYF.

This clone has just one count. The genes are TRBV6-6 and TRBJ2-3; TRBD1 aligns across 10 bases. Per the germline V gene, CDR1 is MNHNY and CDR2 is SVGAGI (reference sequence). The CDR3 totals 18 residues. Trimming removed 5 bases from V and 2 bases from J; junction bases left unmatched: 13. The CDR3 DNA follows: TGTGCCAGCAGTCCGGGACAGGGGAAATGGGGGGACACAGATACGCAGTATTTT. It codes for CASSPGQGKWGDTDTQYF.

The chain joins TRBV5-4 to TRBJ2-3; 7 bases fit TRBD1. CDR3 size: 14 residues. Germline loops: CDR1 SGHNT, CDR2 YYREEE (reference sequence). After removal of 10 bases from V and 0 bases from J, the junction contained 8 bases not matched to a gene. CDR3 sequence: CALGGRVSTDTQYF. The CDR3 DNA follows: TGTGCCTTAGGGGGCAGGGTTAGCACAGATACGCAGTATTTT.

This rearrangement joins TRBV7-3 to TRBJ2-5; possibly TRBD2 for D (6 bases). Germline CDR1 is SGHTA and CDR2 is FQGTGA. This CDR3 comprises 14 residues. Trimming stripped 1 base from V and 4 bases from J, with 10 bases between. The CDR3, as DNA: TGTGCCAGCAGCTTAAGCCCGGGAGTAGAGACCCAGTACTTC. Protein sequence: CASSLSPGVETQYF.

The chain couples TRBV9 to TRBJ1-2; 10 nucleotides align to TRBD1. Germline V lookup: CDR1 SGDLS, CDR2 YYNGEE. This CDR3 is 14 amino acids long. With 3 bases clipped from V and 6 bases from J, the junction kept 5 bases outside the gene matches. As DNA, the CDR3 is TGTGCCAGCAGCGCTACCGGGACAGGGGATGGCTACACCTTC. This encodes CASSATGTGDGYTF.

The V call is TRBV5-6, the J call TRBJ1-2; TRBD1 might be the D (6 bases). The CDR3 length is 13 residues. V was clipped by 4 bases and J by 2 bases, with 9 bases between them. Germline V CDR1 and CDR2: SGHDT, YYEEEE. CDR3 sequence (DNA): TGTGCCAGCAGCCCGGGACAAAACTATGGCTACACCTTC. Amino acid sequence: CASSPGQNYGYTF.

This clone was counted a single time. As DNA, the CDR3 is TGTGCCATCAGTGAGTCTGGAGGTTGGCCTGAAGCTTTCTTT. Translation: CAISESGGWPEAFF. The chain recombines TRBV10-3 with TRBJ1-1; D gene uncertain. The CDR3 has 14 amino acids. Germline V gene lookup returns CDR1 ENHRY and CDR2 SYGVKD. The ends were cut back, 0 bases at V and 6 bases at J, with 11 bases in the middle.

The V and J genes are TRBV7-9 and TRBJ2-7; 9 bases map to TRBD2. The CDR3 is 14 amino acids. Germline V gives CDR1 SEHNR, CDR2 FQNEAQ (reference sequence). Trimming took 1 base from V and 6 from J; bases not matched to a gene: 4. The CDR3 reads CASSLGLAAGEQYF. CDR3 nucleotides: TGTGCCAGCAGCTTAGGACTAGCGGCAGGCGAGCAGTACTTC.

This sequence joins TRBV24-1 and TRBJ2-2; D ambiguous. With 4 bases removed from V and 1 base from J, the gap between germline ends came to 6 bases. Germline V CDR1 and CDR2: KGHDR, SFDVKD. The CDR3 sequence is 14 residues long. The CDR3 loop reads CATSEHRNTGELFF. CDR3 nucleotide sequence: TGTGCCACCAGTGAGCACAGGAACACCGGGGAGCTGTTTTTT.

The V and J genes are TRBV7-9 and TRBJ1-1, with D possibly TRBD1 on 5 matching bases. The CDR3 runs to 13 residues. Germline CDR1 SEHNR, CDR2 FQNEAQ (reference sequence). Between the trimmed V and J ends, which lost 5 bases and 10 bases, there was a span of 17 bases. CDR3 DNA sequence: TGTGCCAGCAGCCACTCCAGTGGCCAGGGAGCTTTCTTT. This encodes CASSHSSGQGAFF.

In this sample, this clone turned up once. V gene TRBV29-1 combines with J gene TRBJ1-2; no firm D call. The CDR3 is 13 residues long. Germline CDR1 reads SQVTM; CDR2 reads ANQGSEA. Trimming shortened V by 1 base and J by 8 bases, and 14 bases separated the two germline ends. The CDR3 loop reads CSVEGATVKGYTF. CDR3 in DNA: TGCAGCGTTGAAGGGGCGACGGTAAAAGGCTACACCTTC.

The CDR3 loop reads CAWGPGNEAFF. The DNA for the CDR3 is TGTGCCTGGGGGCCCGGGAATGAAGCTTTCTTT. The genes are TRBV30 and TRBJ1-1; D gene uncertain. CDR3 length: 11 residues. Germline values: CDR1 GTSNPN, CDR2 SVGIG (reference sequence). V was cut by 5 bases and J by 7 bases, with 11 bases left in between.

The chain is built from TRBV30 and TRBJ1-1; maybe TRBD1 (5 bases). This CDR3 is 12 amino acids long. CDR1 is GTSNPN and CDR2 is SVGIG in the germline V gene (reference sequence). V was pared by 3 bases and J by 6 bases, with 11 bases between. CDR3 nucleotide sequence: TGTGCCTGGAGGGAGACACAGGCTGAAGCTTTCTTT. This encodes CAWRETQAEAFF.

This chain joins TRBV7-8 and TRBJ1-2; D perhaps matches TRBD1 (5 bases). Germline-derived CDR1 and CDR2 are SGHVS and FQNEAQ. The V end was cut by 7 bases, the J end by 4 bases, with 13 bases between. This CDR3 has 13 amino acids. The CDR3: CASTQRGFYGYTF. The CDR3 DNA follows: TGTGCCAGCACCCAGCGGGGGTTCTATGGCTACACCTTC.

The rearrangement joins TRBV28 to TRBJ1-5; 7 nucleotides align to TRBD1. With 7 bases clipped from V and 7 bases from J, the junction kept 13 bases outside the gene matches. The germline gives CDR1 MDHEN, CDR2 SYDVKM. CDR3 length: 15 residues. The CDR3 reads CASTRRRDRAQPQHF. CDR3 DNA: TGTGCCAGCACCCGCAGGCGGGACAGAGCCCAGCCCCAGCATTTT.

About this clone: The sample contains more than one DNA sequence encoding this CDR3. The rearrangement uses TRBV18 and TRBJ2-2; the match to TRBD2 covers 7 bases. This CDR3 comprises 14 residues. Trimming at V came to 8 bases and at J to 1 base, leaving 4 bases not matched to a gene. Germline CDR1 and CDR2: KGHSH and LQKENI. CDR3 DNA: TGTGCCAGCCCCCGCGGGGGGAACACCGGGGAGCTGTTTTTT. Translated: CASPRGGNTGELFF.

The CDR3 is CASSVAGSNQPQHF. The CDR3 bases are TGTGCCAGCAGTGTTGCGGGAAGCAATCAGCCCCAGCATTTT. The V gene is TRBV25-1, the J gene TRBJ1-5, with no clear D. Trimming took off 4 bases at V and 1 base at J, with 8 bases between the two ends. The CDR3 sequence is 14 residues long. Germline CDR1 MGHDK, CDR2 SYGVNS.

The V gene is TRBV5-1, the J gene TRBJ1-5; 7 bases fit TRBD1. V was pared by 4 bases and J by 4 bases, with 5 bases of the junction left unmatched. There are 14 residues in the CDR3. Per the germline V gene, CDR1 is SGHRS and CDR2 is YFSETQ. The CDR3 DNA reads as TGCGCCAGCAGCCCTGGGACAGAGAATCAGCCCCAGCATTTT. Translating it yields CASSPGTENQPQHF. Based on the CDR3 plus reference TRBV5-1 and TRBJ1-5, the full variable domain is KAGVTQTPRYLIKTRGQQVTLSCSPISGHRSVSWYQQTPGQGLQFLFEYFSETQRNKGNFPGRFSGRQFSNSRSEMNVSTLELGDSALYLCASSPGTENQPQHFGDGTRLSIL.

In this sample, this clone turned up a few times. This chain joins TRBV19 and TRBJ2-2, with D uncertain. The germline V gene has CDR1 LNHDA and CDR2 SQIVND (reference sequence). This CDR3 has 16 amino acids. V was shortened by 3 bases and J by 0 bases, with 11 bases between the two germline ends. CDR3 sequence reads: CASSIWLSANTGELFF. The CDR3 DNA reads as TGTGCCAGTAGTATCTGGTTGAGCGCGAACACCGGGGAGCTGTTTTTT.

The V and J genes are TRBV19 and TRBJ1-2, with D maybe TRBD1 (5 bases). Germline CDR1 reads LNHDA; CDR2 reads SQIVND (reference sequence). The CDR3 runs to 19 residues. Trimming stripped 0 bases from V and 8 bases from J, with 28 bases between. For the CDR3, the DNA is TGTGCCAGTAGTATAGATGTATCCCTCACCACCGGGGGGTTAGACGGCTACACCTTC. Translated, it gives CASSIDVSLTTGGLDGYTF.

The chain carries TRBV27 and TRBJ1-2; D is undetermined. The V gene's germline CDR1 is MNHEY and CDR2 SMNVEV (reference sequence). The CDR3 length is 13 residues. The germline V and J ends were trimmed by 4 bases and 7 bases, with 13 bases remaining between them. The CDR3 reads CASSSGIFSGYTF. The CDR3 DNA reads as TGTGCCAGCAGTTCGGGGATCTTCTCTGGCTACACCTTC.